A single sample gave rise to the 18 T cell receptor beta chains below, sequenced in a study of CD8 T cells in ankylosing spondylitis. General study results and limits: A TCR beta motif made of eight highly homologous variants seemed typical of ankylosing spondylitis blood.

Their recognized antigens are unknown. TCRdb independently ran MiXCR on the 5' RACE reads; one entry per CDR3 protein. The table has about 220,000 distinct CDR3 sequences, about a sixth seen once; the top ten hold under 45%. Sequencing was carried out using blood, either unsorted or a sorted T cell fraction (not recorded which). These receptors were obtained from a male donor with ankylosing spondylitis.

This clonotype was detected ten times or more. The V and J genes are TRBV29-1 and TRBJ2-1; D is unresolved. Germline CDR1 is SQVTM and CDR2 is ANQGSEA. The CDR3 length is 11 residues. The germline V and J ends were trimmed by 3 bases and 4 bases, with 4 bases remaining between them. The CDR3: CSVDKYNEQFF. The CDR3 bases are TGCAGCGTTGACAAATACAATGAGCAGTTCTTC.

This sequence joins TRBV6-1 and TRBJ2-1; TRBD2 matches 11 bases. With 6 bases clipped from V and 7 bases from J, the junction kept 11 bases outside the gene matches. The CDR3 spans 16 residues. Germline V gives CDR1 MNHNS, CDR2 SASEGT. CDR3 DNA sequence: TGTGCCAGCAGGCCCCCTGGGGCTAGCGGGGGGAATGAGCAGTTCTTC. This sequence encodes CASRPPGASGGNEQFF.

CDR3 nucleotide sequence: TGTGCCAGCAGCCAAGCTGGTCTGACTACTGACACTGAAGCTTTCTTT. Protein sequence: CASSQAGLTTDTEAFF. The chain combines TRBV4-2 with TRBJ1-1; D ambiguous. Trimming took off 1 base at V and 3 bases at J, with 15 bases between the two ends. Looked up from germline, CDR1 is LGHNA and CDR2 is YNFKEQ. The CDR3 consists of 16 residues.

This clonotype showed up just a few times. J is TRBJ2-1 and V is TRBV29-1; TRBD1 agrees at 9 bases. The CDR3 runs 13 residues. Germline V gives CDR1 SQVTM, CDR2 ANQGSEA. With V trimmed by 6 bases and J by 9 bases, 9 bases remained unmatched. In DNA form, the CDR3 reads TGCAGCGTACTACAGGGGGCAGGGGTTGAGCAGTTCTTC. It yields the protein CSVLQGAGVEQFF.

The chain employs TRBV28 and TRBJ2-3; 10 nucleotides agree with TRBD1. V lost 7 bases to trimming and J lost 2 bases; unmatched junction nucleotides: 9. The CDR3 sequence is 16 residues long. Germline CDR1 and CDR2: MDHEN and SYDVKM. The CDR3 loop reads CASTFRDRGDTDTQYF. CDR3 DNA: TGTGCCAGCACATTCCGGGACAGGGGTGACACAGATACGCAGTATTTT.

This clonotype was counted at least ten times. The V gene is TRBV5-1, the J gene TRBJ2-2; 7 nucleotides agree with TRBD1. The ends lost 4 bases at V and 5 bases at J; junction bases unmatched: 14. In germline, CDR1 is SGHRS, CDR2 YFSETQ. This CDR3 is 17 amino acids long. CDR3 loop: CASSRPYRGWGTGELFF. The CDR3 nucleotides read TGCGCCAGCAGCCGACCCTACAGGGGTTGGGGGACCGGGGAGCTGTTTTTT.

The chain employs TRBV4-1 and TRBJ2-2, with 8 bases aligning to TRBD2. CDR3 length equals 14 residues. CDR1 MGHRA and CDR2 YSYEKL come from the germline V gene. Unmatched junction bases numbered 1, after V lost 1 base and J lost 6 bases. The CDR3 reads CASSQGLAPGELFF. CDR3 bases: TGCGCCAGCAGCCAAGGACTAGCGCCCGGGGAGCTGTTTTTT.

The chain employs TRBV7-9 and TRBJ1-6; D is ambiguous. CDR3 length equals 12 residues. The germline V gene has CDR1 SEHNR and CDR2 FQNEAQ (reference sequence). The V gene lost 6 bases and the J gene lost 15 bases, with 15 bases spanning the gap. Here the CDR3 DNA reads TGTGCCAGCAGTCCCCCCGCGGGTAACCTCCACTTT. Translated: CASSPPAGNLHF. The full variable domain, rest sourced from reference TRBV7-9 and TRBJ1-6, is DTGVSQNPRHKITKRGQNVTFRCDPISEHNRLYWYRQTLGQGPEFLTYFQNEAQLEKSRLLSDRFSAERPKGSFSTLEIQRTEQGDSAMYLCASSPPAGNLHFGNGTRLTVT.

This clonotype was recorded a few times. V usage is TRBV2 and J usage is TRBJ2-7, with 8 nucleotides matching TRBD1. V trimming: 6 bases; J trimming: 3 bases; junction bases outside the gene matches: 7. CDR3 length: 14 residues. The germline V gene has CDR1 SNHLY and CDR2 FYNNEI. CDR3 nucleotide sequence: TGTGCCAGCAGCCCGACAGGGGCCCGCTACGAGCAGTACTTC. Translated: CASSPTGARYEQYF.

V is TRBV4-1 and J is TRBJ2-7; 11 positions agree with TRBD1. The CDR3 runs 15 residues. The ends lost 4 bases at V and 2 bases at J; junction bases unmatched: 4. The V gene's germline CDR1 is MGHRA and CDR2 YSYEKL. CDR3 DNA sequence: TGCGCCAGCAGCCCGGGGACAGGGGGACCCTACGAGCAGTACTTC. Its translation: CASSPGTGGPYEQYF.

This clonotype has a count of ten or more. The chain joins TRBV5-6 to TRBJ2-1; TRBD2 aligns across 8 bases. CDR1 and CDR2 (germline): SGHDT, YYEEEE. The CDR3 length is 15 residues. V dropped 4 bases and J dropped 9; count of bases not matched to a gene: 12. The CDR3 protein is CASSPPTAGEGEQFF. As DNA, the CDR3 is TGTGCCAGCAGCCCCCCAACAGCGGGAGAGGGTGAGCAGTTCTTC. Full variable domain (rest looked up from reference TRBV5-6 and TRBJ2-1): DAGVTQSPTHLIKTRGQQVTLRCSPKSGHDTVSWYQQALGQGPQFIFQYYEEEERQRGNFPDRFSGHQFPNYSSELNVNALLLGDSALYLCASSPPTAGEGEQFFGPGTRLTVL.

This clonotype was detected a few times. The chain couples TRBV9 to TRBJ2-1, with TRBD2 matching 8 bases. Trimming took 0 bases from V and 4 from J; bases not matched to a gene: 6. This CDR3 contains 16 residues. Germline CDR1 SGDLS, CDR2 YYNGEE. The DNA of the CDR3 is TGTGCCAGCAGCGTAGTAGGGGCTAGCGGGTACAATGAGCAGTTCTTC. It is translated as CASSVVGASGYNEQFF.

The J gene is TRBJ1-1, the V gene TRBV6-1, with 9 bases matching TRBD1. Trimming at V came to 3 bases and at J to 4 bases, leaving 6 bases not matched to a gene. Germline CDR1 and CDR2: MNHNS and SASEGT. CDR3 length: 15 amino acids. The CDR3 DNA reads as TGTGCCAGCAGTGATTCGACAGGGGGGGCCACTGAAGCTTTCTTT. Amino acids: CASSDSTGGATEAFF.

This clonotype was found many times. The chain carries TRBV29-1 and TRBJ2-1; D not resolved. Trimming stripped 0 bases from V and 2 bases from J, with 23 bases between. The CDR3 totals 19 residues. Germline CDR1 is SQVTM and CDR2 is ANQGSEA. The CDR3 is CSVEDTRRPDRDTYNEQFF. The CDR3 DNA reads as TGCAGCGTTGAAGATACCCGCCGCCCCGACCGAGACACCTACAATGAGCAGTTCTTC.

In this sample, this clonotype turned up a few times. V usage is TRBV12-3 or TRBV12-4 and J usage is TRBJ2-7; TRBD2 might be the D (6 bases). The CDR3 has 17 amino acids. V was clipped by 5 bases and J by 2 bases, with 22 bases between them. The CDR3 DNA sequence: TGTGCCAGCAGTATCCCCGGGGACCGGGAGCGAACCTACGAGCAGTACTTC. Protein sequence: CASSIPGDRERTYEQYF.

This clonotype has a handful of counts. The chain combines TRBV5-1 with TRBJ2-3; no reliable D call. The CDR3 covers 16 residues. Trimming removed 0 bases at V and 2 bases at J, with 13 bases between. Germline values: CDR1 SGHRS, CDR2 YFSETQ. CDR3 in DNA: TGCGCCAGCAGCTTGGGAGTTTCTCATCTCACAGATACGCAGTATTTT. Residues: CASSLGVSHLTDTQYF.

This clonotype was observed many times. This chain links TRBV4-3 with TRBJ2-7; TRBD1 aligns across 8 bases. Looked up from germline, CDR1 is LGHNA and CDR2 is YSLEER. Trimming at V came to 1 base and at J to 7 bases, leaving 12 bases not matched to a gene. This CDR3 contains 16 residues. As DNA, the CDR3 is TGCGCCAGCAGCCAAGTTCCCGGACAGGGATTATGGGAGCAGTACTTC. It specifies CASSQVPGQGLWEQYF.

This chain joins TRBV4-1 and TRBJ2-7; D gene ambiguous. Germline assignment: CDR1 MGHRA and CDR2 YSYEKL. V was shortened by 1 base and J by 5 bases, with 3 bases between the two germline ends. The CDR3 runs 11 residues. DNA for the CDR3: TGCGCCAGCAGCCAAGCGGACGAGCAGTACTTC. It encodes CASSQADEQYF.